This T cell receptor (beta chain) came from a study of T-cell reconstitution after alpha-beta-depleted transplantation in children. Trimming took 5 bases from V and 4 from J, leaving 18 bases between them. Germline loops: CDR1 MGHRA, CDR2 YSYEKL. The CDR3 contains 16 residues. Molecular barcoding with unique molecular identifiers was used for the TCRbeta library. TCRdb re-called the PCR reads through MiXCR, storing one row per CDR3 protein. The sample comprises about 400,000 distinct CDR3 sequences, 15% to 20% of which are singletons, and about 32% rests with the top ten. This clonotype has a handful of counts.

The clonotype originates from a boy in the first two years of life who had a stem cell transplant for Wiskott-Aldrich syndrome, so the T cells may come from the graft donor. The genes are TRBV4-1 and TRBJ2-1; a possible D gene is TRBD2 (5 bases). The sequencing here drew on PBMCs, mostly from graft donor cells, taken 360 days after TCRalphabeta/CD19-depleted stem cell transplant. The CDR3 coding sequence is TGCGCCAGCAGCGCCCACCCGGAGGCACGGTACAATGAGCAGTTCTTC. This gives the protein CASSAHPEARYNEQFF.